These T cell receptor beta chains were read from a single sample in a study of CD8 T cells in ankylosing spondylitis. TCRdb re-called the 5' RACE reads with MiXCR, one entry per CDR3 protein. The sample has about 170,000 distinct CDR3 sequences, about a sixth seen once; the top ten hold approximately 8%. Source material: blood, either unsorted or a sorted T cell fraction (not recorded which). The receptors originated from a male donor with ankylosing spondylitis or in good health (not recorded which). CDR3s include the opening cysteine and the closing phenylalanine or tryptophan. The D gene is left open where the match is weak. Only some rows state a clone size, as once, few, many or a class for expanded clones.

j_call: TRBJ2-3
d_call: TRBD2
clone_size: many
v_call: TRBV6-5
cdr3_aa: CASSFARAGGGDTQYF
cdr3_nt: TGTGCCAGCAGTTTCGCTCGGGCGGGAGGGGGAGATACGCAGTATTTT

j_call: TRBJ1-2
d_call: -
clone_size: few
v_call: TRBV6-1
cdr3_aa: CASSSDTNYGYTF
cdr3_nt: TGTGCCAGCAGCTCAGACACTAACTATGGCTACACCTTC

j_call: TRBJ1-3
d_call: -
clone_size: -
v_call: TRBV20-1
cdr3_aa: CSARGHRVEAGNTIYF
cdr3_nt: TGCAGTGCTAGGGGTCACAGGGTGGAGGCTGGAAACACCATATATTTT

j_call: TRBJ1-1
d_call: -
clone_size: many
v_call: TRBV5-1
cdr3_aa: CASSLGTAMNTEAFF
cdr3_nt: TGCGCCAGCAGCTTGGGGACAGCTATGAACACTGAAGCTTTCTTT

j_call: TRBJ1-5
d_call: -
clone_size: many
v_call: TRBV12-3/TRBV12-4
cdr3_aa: CASSPTGKSQPQHF
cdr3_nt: TGTGCCAGCAGCCCAACAGGGAAGAGTCAGCCCCAGCATTTT

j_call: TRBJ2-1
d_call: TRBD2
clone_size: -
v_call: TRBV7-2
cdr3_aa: CASSPTSDEQFF
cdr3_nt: TGTGCCAGCAGCCCGACTAGCGATGAGCAGTTCTTC

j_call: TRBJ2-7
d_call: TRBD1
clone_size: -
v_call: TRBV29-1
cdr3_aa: CSGATGLSYEQYF
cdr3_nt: TGCAGCGGGGCGACAGGGCTCTCCTACGAGCAGTACTTC

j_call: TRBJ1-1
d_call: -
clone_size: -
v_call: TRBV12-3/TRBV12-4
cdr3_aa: CASSPGVRGAEAFF
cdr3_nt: TGTGCCAGCAGTCCCGGGGTCAGGGGCGCTGAAGCTTTCTTT

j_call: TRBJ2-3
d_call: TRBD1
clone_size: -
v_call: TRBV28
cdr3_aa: CASRKGAHFTDTQYF
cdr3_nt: TGTGCCAGCAGAAAGGGGGCGCACTTCACAGATACGCAGTATTTT

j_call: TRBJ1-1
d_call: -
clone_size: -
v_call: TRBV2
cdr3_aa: CASSGLTGNTEAFF
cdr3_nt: TGTGCCAGCAGCGGCCTGACAGGGAACACTGAAGCTTTCTTT

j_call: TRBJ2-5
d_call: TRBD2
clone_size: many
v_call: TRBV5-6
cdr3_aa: CASSFLPGGWGETQYF
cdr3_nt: TGTGCCAGCAGCTTTCTCCCGGGAGGATGGGGCGAGACCCAGTACTTC